This TCR beta chain was sequenced for a study of spatial heterogeneity in lung cancer (dated by TCRdb to the late 2010s). A note on the overall study: More beta-chain than alpha-chain transcripts were consistently detected, likely reflecting higher beta-chain transcript abundance. In tumor regions, TCR transcript counts showed a strong correlation with a T cell transcriptional module score from matched bulk RNA-seq. In the raw uncorrected reads, each unique combination of TCR and UMI appeared on average more than ten times. The study quantitatively compared TCR alpha and beta repertoires across multiple tumor regions, matched nontumor lung and blood in non-small cell lung cancer. The study linked features of the TCR repertoire to counts of nonsynonymous mutations, which were determined by whole-exome sequencing of tumor tissue. At surgery, both alpha and beta chains were TCR-sequenced in under 250 tumor regions, fewer than 85 matched nontumor lung samples and around 50 PBMC samples. Paper-wide results and their limitations: Counts of ubiquitous and regional expanded TCRs were found to correlate with counts of ubiquitous and regional nonsynonymous mutations, respectively. The number of expanded intratumoral alpha and beta TCRs correlated with the tumor nonsynonymous mutation count. TCR-seq coverage of tumor T cells was estimated to be only approximately 7% for alpha chains and around 13% for beta chains. Confirming at a functional level the hypothesis that regional TCRs recognize regional mutations was considered to require additional single-cell paired TCR alpha and beta sequencing.

According to the study, the label for this sample's time point signals: sample taken at primary tumor resection. The donors were fewer than 90 patients from the lung TRACERx cohort who had early-stage, untreated non-small cell lung cancer. For TCR sequencing, whole RNA was extracted from tumor and nontumor lung tissue, or from cryopreserved PBMC samples, and no cell sorting was done. Patients were selected for TCR sequencing only if sufficient RNA was available from at least two tumor regions. Before selection, tumor and adjacent nontumor lung specimens were reviewed by a lung pathologist. Library construction relied on 5' RACE. The instrument was a NextSeq 500. In the TCR library protocol, a unique molecular identifier was attached to each TCR cDNA molecule so that PCR and sequencing errors could be corrected. The original methods were these. TCR identification, UMI-based error correction and CDR3 extraction were performed with Decombinator tools. TCRs above a frequency of 2 per 1,000, corresponding to the top 1% of the tumor frequency distribution, were defined as expanded. Expanded tumor TCRs were classed as regional if statistically deemed absent (corrected P<0.05) from at least one tumor region, otherwise ubiquitous. Renyi diversity was calculated using the R vegan package after each repertoire was subsampled 100 times to 5,000 TCRs. CDR3 similarity networks were built from amino acid triplet string-kernel similarity, with CDR3s being connected when pairwise similarity was above 0.82. In TCRdb, the public reads were trimmed at Q25 with fastp and aligned with MiXCR, with productive beta chains retained. For every CDR3 protein sequence, its rows merge into one entry that carries the most common genes and DNA. The V and J calls and clone size are TCRdb's, not the authors'. The sample table shows 9,000 or so distinct CDR3 sequences, and roughly 4.3% are seen once. The ten most abundant clones make up 11% of the sample.

Based on its abundance in the sample, this clonotype is medium-sized (0.01 to 0.1%). This receptor's antigen is unknown. Qualities for individual bases were not recorded, and no much larger clone is one base off. This clonotype originated in a female donor with early-stage non-small cell lung cancer. The sample consisted of lung tumor tissue, taken at surgery.

This receptor carries the CDR3 CASRSSGTYEQYF. The DNA sequence follows: TGTGCCAGCAGGTCTTCGGGAACCTACGAGCAGTACTTC. The rearrangement joined TRBV6-2 or TRBV6-3 to TRBJ2-7; matching of 5 bases hints at TRBD2 as the D gene. The CDR3, from cysteine to phenylalanine, totals 13 residues. Only CDR3 DNA is held: 39 bases, read in frame from base 1. V loses 6 bases of germline sequence and J loses 2 bases, and the interval between the two ends is 11 bases. The germline V gene sets CDR1 to MNHEY and CDR2 to SVGEGT.